The clone carrying this T cell receptor (beta chain) was found many times. What it recognizes is unknown. The sample is drawn from a study of neurological immune-mediated disorders. Study information: Relapsing-remitting patients made up about 90% of the 34 multiple sclerosis patients, and secondary progressive patients made up 3. Findings and caveats of the study: None of the CDR3 amino acid sequences of expanded clones recurred across subjects, suggesting private repertoires in all groups. Multiple sclerosis was found to have the least TCR clonal expansion, below healthy controls, and HTLV-1-associated myelopathy the most.

MiXCR was run by TCRdb on the 5' RACE reads, yielding one entry per CDR3 protein. This sample carries about 55,000 distinct CDR3 sequences, roughly 4.4% of them seen once, and the ten largest clones take 2.5% to 3%. CDR3 length: 14 residues. Between the trimmed V and J ends, which lost 6 bases and 4 bases, there was a span of 19 bases. Germline loops: CDR1 SQVTM, CDR2 ANQGSEA. PBMCs stored at -80 C, numbering 2 million, were the origin of the unsorted libraries. The chain recombines TRBV29-1 with TRBJ2-7; possible D gene TRBD2, 7 bases. This receptor was obtained from a man aged 45-65 years with multiple sclerosis. The sequenced sample was PBMCs. CDR3 sequence: CSVIAGLGGYEQYF. CDR3 coding DNA: TGCAGCGTCATAGCGGGCCTAGGGGGTTACGAGCAGTACTTC.